The 27 T cell receptor beta chains in this list originate from one sample, sequenced in a study of OX40 agonist ivuxolimab in advanced cancers. The table came from immunoSEQ multiplex PCR; TCRdb's copy has only in-frame clones and leaves some out. The sample lists approximately 67,000 clones; around 86% were seen once. The specimen comprised CD4+ or CD8+ T cells sorted from blood, sampled in a trial of the OX40 agonist ivuxolimab. All receptors come from an adult with an advanced solid tumor such as melanoma, head and neck, liver or kidney cancer.

The genes are TRBV4-1 and TRBJ2-1; D is undetermined. From germline, CDR1 is MGHRA and CDR2 YSYEKL. The CDR3 runs to 12 residues. Trimming shortened V by 4 bases and J by 8 bases, and 9 bases separated the two germline ends. DNA for the CDR3: TGCGCCAGCAGCCCCCAAGAGGATGAGCAGTTCTTC. It yields the protein CASSPQEDEQFF.

J is TRBJ1-1 and V is TRBV5-1, with D possibly TRBD1 on 6 matching bases. Per the germline V gene, CDR1 is SGHRS and CDR2 is YFSETQ. The length of the CDR3 is 13 residues. Trimming cost V 3 bases and J 4 bases, with 10 bases left between them. CDR3 DNA sequence: TGCGCCAGCAGCTCAGGGGTGGGCACTGAAGCTTTCTTT. Translation: CASSSGVGTEAFF.

The V gene is TRBV10-2, the J gene TRBJ2-7; TRBD2 matches 11 bases. Germline-derived CDR1 and CDR2 are WSHSY and SAAADI. The CDR3 spans 15 residues. Germline trimming cut 6 bases from V and 3 bases from J; bases unmatched to any gene: 7. CDR3 protein: CASRTSGKGLYEQYF. In DNA, the CDR3 is TGCGCCAGCAGGACTAGCGGGAAAGGGCTCTACGAGCAGTACTTC.

The chain recombines TRBV28 with TRBJ1-4, with D perhaps TRBD1 (6 bases). The CDR3 covers 16 residues. Trimming pared 2 bases from V and 7 bases from J, leaving 17 bases between. Germline loops: CDR1 MDHEN, CDR2 SYDVKM. The CDR3 sequence is CASSLNMAGVGEKLFF. The CDR3 region has the DNA TGTGCCAGCAGTTTAAATATGGCAGGGGTGGGTGAAAAACTGTTTTTT.

This clone has only a few counts. The V and J genes are TRBV15 and TRBJ2-1; 8 bases are shared with TRBD2. After removal of 0 bases from V and 6 bases from J, the junction contained 7 bases not matched to a gene. This CDR3 has 16 residues. CDR1 and CDR2 from the germline V gene are LNHNV and YYDKDF (reference sequence). Here the CDR3 DNA reads TGTGCCACCAGCAGAGACTTAGTAGCGGGATCCAATGAGCAGTTCTTC. It encodes CATSRDLVAGSNEQFF. Full variable domain (outside the CDR3, taken from reference TRBV15 and TRBJ2-1): DAMVIQNPRYQVTQFGKPVTLSCSQTLNHNVMYWYQQKSSQAPKLLFHYYDKDFNNEADTPDNFQSRRPNTSFCFLDIRSPGLGDTAMYLCATSRDLVAGSNEQFFGPGTRLTVL.

The chain is built from TRBV5-1 and TRBJ2-5, with D perhaps matching TRBD1 or TRBD2 (6 bases each). Germline-derived CDR1 and CDR2 are SGHRS and YFSETQ. V shed 1 base and J shed 5 bases, with 12 bases lying between them. CDR3 size: 14 residues. In DNA form, the CDR3 reads TGCGCCAGCAGCTTGCTGGGGGGCGACGAGACCCAGTACTTC. Its translation is CASSLLGGDETQYF.

The rearrangement links TRBV19 to TRBJ1-2, with a weak D call TRBD1 (6 bases). The V end lost 4 bases, the J end lost 5 bases, and 14 bases lay between the germline ends. Looked up from germline, CDR1 is LNHDA and CDR2 is SQIVND (reference sequence). The CDR3 runs to 14 residues. The CDR3 protein is CASSTQGRVYGYTF. As DNA, the CDR3 is TGTGCCAGTAGTACACAGGGAAGGGTGTATGGCTACACCTTC.

The chain employs TRBV29-1 and TRBJ2-7, with D perhaps TRBD1 or TRBD2 (5 bases each). CDR1 is SQVTM and CDR2 is ANQGSEA in the germline V gene. The V end lost 5 bases, the J end lost 6 bases, and 8 bases lay between the germline ends. The CDR3 covers 10 residues. The CDR3 is CSVRDVEQYF. CDR3 nucleotides: TGCAGCGTTAGGGACGTCGAGCAGTACTTC.

The chain is built from TRBV5-1 and TRBJ1-3; 9 bases fit TRBD1. In germline, CDR1 is SGHRS, CDR2 YFSETQ. J lost 3 bases, V lost 0 bases, and 4 bases had no gene match. This CDR3 is 16 amino acids long. The CDR3 bases are TGCGCCAGCAGCTTGGCGCGGGACAGGGTTGGAAACACCATATATTTT. Its protein product is CASSLARDRVGNTIYF.

J is TRBJ1-2 and V is TRBV9; D call uncertain. Germline-derived CDR1 and CDR2 are SGDLS and YYNGEE. V lost 3 bases and J lost 6, with 18 bases in between. There are 15 residues in the CDR3. The DNA for the CDR3 is TGTGCCAGCAGCGCGGACCCCTTTCCGAAAGATGGCTACACCTTC. Its protein product is CASSADPFPKDGYTF.

The gene calls are TRBV10-3 and TRBJ1-1; the D is unclear. V was trimmed by 4 bases and J by 7 bases, leaving 7 bases between them. CDR1 and CDR2 (germline): ENHRY, SYGVKD. The CDR3 runs to 11 residues. The CDR3 loop reads CAISVSGEAFF. The CDR3 nucleotides are TGTGCCATCAGTGTTTCAGGTGAAGCTTTCTTT.

The V and J genes are TRBV5-8 and TRBJ2-3; D not certain. CDR1 is SGHTS and CDR2 is YDEGEE in the germline V gene. The CDR3 runs 17 residues. The V end was cut by 0 bases, the J end by 4 bases, with 18 bases between. The CDR3 coding sequence is TGTGCCAGCAGCTTGGGGGAAGGGTTATACCCCGCAGATACGCAGTATTTT. Translation: CASSLGEGLYPADTQYF.

The CDR3 nucleotides read TGTGCCAGTAGTAAGTCAGGTGGCGAAAAACTGTTTTTT. Translation: CASSKSGGEKLFF. The chain recombines TRBV19 with TRBJ1-4; D remains ambiguous. The germline gives CDR1 LNHDA, CDR2 SQIVND (reference sequence). The V end was cut by 4 bases, the J end by 8 bases, with 11 bases between. CDR3 length: 13 amino acids.

The chain links TRBV12-1 to TRBJ1-6. TRBV12-1 is a pseudogene locus. CDR3 length: 14 amino acids. In DNA, the CDR3 is TGTGCCAGCAGGTCGTGGGGAGGAAATTCACCCCTCCACTTT. It codes for CASRSWGGNSPLHF.

This clone was counted once. The rearrangement links TRBV11-2 to TRBJ2-5; 8 bases fit TRBD2. This CDR3 has 17 amino acids. Trimming removed 0 bases from V and 4 bases from J; junction bases left unmatched: 10. CDR1 and CDR2 from the germline V gene are SGHAT and FQNNGV. CDR3 coding DNA: TGTGCCAGCAGCTTAGATCTTCGAGCGGGAGAACGAGAGACCCAGTACTTC. It yields the protein CASSLDLRAGERETQYF.

In this sample, this clone turned up once. The genes are TRBV18 and TRBJ1-1, with D hard to call. The ends were cut back, 6 bases at V and 4 bases at J, with 21 bases in the middle. The CDR3 is made up of 16 amino acids. Germline loops: CDR1 KGHSH, CDR2 LQKENI. This CDR3 reads CASSTRLGQIGTEAFF. The DNA of the CDR3 is TGTGCCAGCTCTACGAGATTAGGGCAGATTGGCACTGAAGCTTTCTTT.

This clone occurred once. The gene calls are TRBV4-1 and TRBJ2-3; 7 nucleotides agree with TRBD1. In germline, CDR1 is MGHRA, CDR2 YSYEKL. V lost 0 bases and J lost 0; bases outside the gene matches: 3. This CDR3 is 16 amino acids long. CDR3: CASSQDPGQSTDTQYF. In DNA form, the CDR3 reads TGCGCCAGCAGCCAAGATCCGGGACAGAGCACAGATACGCAGTATTTT.

The V call is TRBV6-5, the J call TRBJ2-2; D is undetermined. The V end lost 7 bases, the J end lost 3 bases, and 15 bases lay between the germline ends. The CDR3 loop spans 15 amino acids. The germline gives CDR1 MNHEY, CDR2 SVGAGI. The CDR3: CASTPGFRDTGELFF. The CDR3, as DNA: TGTGCCAGCACTCCCGGTTTCCGGGACACCGGGGAGCTGTTTTTT.

This clone was counted once. V is TRBV6-1 and J is TRBJ1-5; D is possibly TRBD1 (5 bases). This CDR3 has 14 residues. CDR1 is MNHNS and CDR2 is SASEGT in the germline V gene. The V gene lost 5 bases and the J gene lost 3 bases, with 11 bases spanning the gap. The CDR3 sequence: CASSTGTHNQPQHF. The CDR3 coding sequence is TGTGCCAGCAGTACCGGGACCCACAATCAGCCCCAGCATTTT.

There are many counts of this clone. The chain carries TRBV6-1 and TRBJ1-1; tentative D call: TRBD1 (6 bases). The length of the CDR3 is 13 residues. V shed 5 bases and J shed 5 bases, with 12 bases lying between them. The germline V gene encodes CDR1 MNHNS and CDR2 SASEGT. In DNA, the CDR3 is TGTGCCAGCAGTTTAGGGGGAGGGACTGAAGCTTTCTTT. Protein sequence: CASSLGGGTEAFF.

The chain couples TRBV11-2 to TRBJ2-7; TRBD2 aligns across 10 bases. The trim removed 5 bases at V and 0 bases at J, leaving 4 bases unmatched. Germline V gene lookup returns CDR1 SGHAT and CDR2 FQNNGV. The CDR3 totals 15 residues. CDR3 bases: TGTGCCAGCAGCCCACGGACTAGCGGCTCCTACGAGCAGTACTTC. Translated: CASSPRTSGSYEQYF.

This sequence joins TRBV7-2 and TRBJ1-4, with TRBD1 as a possible D gene (5 bases). The germline V gene encodes CDR1 SGHTA and CDR2 FQGNSA. Between the trimmed V and J ends, which lost 4 bases and 8 bases, there was a span of 14 bases. CDR3 length equals 14 residues. For the CDR3, the DNA is TGTGCCAGCAGCTCTCCGGGGCAGGAGGAAAAACTGTTTTTT. Its translation: CASSSPGQEEKLFF. Using reference TRBV7-2 and TRBJ1-4 for the parts outside the CDR3, the full variable domain is GAGVSQSPSNKVTEKGKDVELRCDPISGHTALYWYRQSLGQGLEFLIYFQGNSAPDKSGLPSDRFSAERTGGSVSTLTIQRTQQEDSAVYLCASSSPGQEEKLFFGSGTQLSVL.

This chain connects TRBV28 to TRBJ2-3, with D tentatively TRBD1 or TRBD2 (6 bases each). The CDR3 extends over 15 amino acids. Germline CDR1 and CDR2: MDHEN and SYDVKM. V dropped 3 bases and J dropped 3 bases, with 13 bases sitting between them. CDR3 DNA sequence: TGTGCCAGCAGTTTGGGGGGCCCTCGGACAGATACGCAGTATTTT. Protein: CASSLGGPRTDTQYF.

The chain recombines TRBV5-1 with TRBJ2-1, with 7 bases fitting TRBD1. The CDR3 length is 16 residues. Germline V lookup: CDR1 SGHRS, CDR2 YFSETQ. J was trimmed by 0 bases and V by 1 base; bases with no gene match: 4. The CDR3 here is CASSLIGGASYNEQFF. The CDR3 DNA is TGCGCCAGCAGCTTGATAGGGGGCGCCTCCTACAATGAGCAGTTCTTC. Complete variable domain (other parts from reference TRBV5-1 and TRBJ2-1): KAGVTQTPRYLIKTRGQQVTLSCSPISGHRSVSWYQQTPGQGLQFLFEYFSETQRNKGNFPGRFSGRQFSNSRSEMNVSTLELGDSALYLCASSLIGGASYNEQFFGPGTRLTVL.

In its sample, this clone was seen once. This chain uses TRBV29-1 with TRBJ2-3; D might be TRBD1 or TRBD2, each matching 5 bases. The CDR3 sequence is 14 residues long. CDR1 SQVTM and CDR2 ANQGSEA come from the germline V gene. The germline V and J ends were trimmed by 4 bases and 5 bases, with 16 bases remaining between them. CDR3 region: CSVGERGGGDTQYF. The DNA of the CDR3 is TGCAGCGTTGGCGAACGGGGCGGAGGAGATACGCAGTATTTT.

This sequence joins TRBV10-2 and TRBJ2-5, with D unresolved. The CDR3 is 13 residues long. Germline V gene sequence: CDR1 WSHSY, CDR2 SAAADI. With 6 bases removed from V and 1 base from J, the gap between germline ends came to 9 bases. The CDR3 DNA reads TGCGCCAGCAGGCGATCGGTCCAAGAGACCCAGTACTTC. As protein: CASRRSVQETQYF.

This rearrangement joins TRBV18 to TRBJ2-2; no definite D call. V lost 2 bases, J lost 3 bases, and 10 bases lay in between. Germline V gives CDR1 KGHSH, CDR2 LQKENI. This CDR3 spans 15 amino acids. CDR3 protein: CASSPFNLDTGELFF. CDR3 in DNA: TGTGCCAGCTCACCATTTAATTTGGACACCGGGGAGCTGTTTTTT.